This TCR beta chain was sequenced for a study of shared clonotypes between healthy human individuals. The study, taken as a whole, reports: Relative to clonotypes present in all four donors, those not shared had lower generation probabilities.

About this clone itself: Its antigen is not known. The same CDR3 arises from other DNA sequences in this sample as well.

The data were produced by immunoSEQ multiplex PCR, yet TCRdb's version contains in-frame clones alone and is incomplete. The table lists about 1.5 million clones, 95% to 99% of them singletons. This CDR3 spans 13 amino acids. Between the trimmed V and J ends, which lost 2 bases and 0 bases, there was a span of 2 bases. Germline V gene data show CDR1 as KGHSH and CDR2 as LQKENI. This TCR came from a young man in good health. Sample: naive CD4+ T cells sorted from blood. Subset specified: CD45RA+ positively selected. This chain links TRBV18 with TRBJ1-5; D gene ambiguous. CDR3 nucleotide sequence: TGTGCCAGCTCACCAGCTAGCAATCAGCCCCAGCATTTT. Translated: CASSPASNQPQHF.